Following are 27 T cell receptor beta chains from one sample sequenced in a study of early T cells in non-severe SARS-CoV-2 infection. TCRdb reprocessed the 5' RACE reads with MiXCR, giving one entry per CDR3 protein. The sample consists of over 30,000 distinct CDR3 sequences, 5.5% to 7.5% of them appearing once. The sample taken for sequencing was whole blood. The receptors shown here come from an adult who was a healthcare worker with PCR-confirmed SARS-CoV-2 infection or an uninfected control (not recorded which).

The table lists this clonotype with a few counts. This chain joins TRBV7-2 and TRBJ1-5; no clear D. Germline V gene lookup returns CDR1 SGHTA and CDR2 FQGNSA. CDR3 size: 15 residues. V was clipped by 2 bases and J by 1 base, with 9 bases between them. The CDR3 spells CASSLRSGSNQPQHF. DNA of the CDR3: TGTGCCAGCAGCTTAAGGTCAGGAAGCAATCAGCCCCAGCATTTT. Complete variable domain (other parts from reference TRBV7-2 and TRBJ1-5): GAGVSQSPSNKVTEKGKDVELRCDPISGHTALYWYRQSLGQGLEFLIYFQGNSAPDKSGLPSDRFSAERTGGSVSTLTIQRTQQEDSAVYLCASSLRSGSNQPQHFGDGTRLSIL.

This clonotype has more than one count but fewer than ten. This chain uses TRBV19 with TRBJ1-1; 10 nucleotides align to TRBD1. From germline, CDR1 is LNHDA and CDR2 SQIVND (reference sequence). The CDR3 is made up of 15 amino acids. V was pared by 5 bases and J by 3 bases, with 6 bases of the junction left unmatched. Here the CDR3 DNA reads TGTGCCAGTAGTCTTACCGGGACAGGGGACACTGAAGCTTTCTTT. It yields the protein CASSLTGTGDTEAFF.

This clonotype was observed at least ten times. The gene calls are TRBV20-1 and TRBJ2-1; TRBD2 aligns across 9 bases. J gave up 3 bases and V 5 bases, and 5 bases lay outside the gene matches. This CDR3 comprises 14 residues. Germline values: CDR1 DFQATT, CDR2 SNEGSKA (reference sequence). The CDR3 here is CSAPSGGFYNEQFF. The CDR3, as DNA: TGCAGTGCTCCCAGCGGGGGGTTCTACAATGAGCAGTTCTTC.

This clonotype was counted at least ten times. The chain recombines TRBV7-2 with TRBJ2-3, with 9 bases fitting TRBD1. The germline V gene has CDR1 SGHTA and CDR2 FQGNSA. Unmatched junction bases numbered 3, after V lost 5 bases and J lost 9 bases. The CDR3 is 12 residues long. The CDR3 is CASSKGTGTQYF. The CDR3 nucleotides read TGTGCCAGCAGCAAGGGGACAGGGACGCAGTATTTT.

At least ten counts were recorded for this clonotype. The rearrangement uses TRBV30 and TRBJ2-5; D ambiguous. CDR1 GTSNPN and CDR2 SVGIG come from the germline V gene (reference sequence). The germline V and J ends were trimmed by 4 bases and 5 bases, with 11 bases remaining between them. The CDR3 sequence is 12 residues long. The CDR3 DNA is TGTGCCTGGAAAGGGTCGCGGGAGACCCAGTACTTC. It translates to CAWKGSRETQYF.

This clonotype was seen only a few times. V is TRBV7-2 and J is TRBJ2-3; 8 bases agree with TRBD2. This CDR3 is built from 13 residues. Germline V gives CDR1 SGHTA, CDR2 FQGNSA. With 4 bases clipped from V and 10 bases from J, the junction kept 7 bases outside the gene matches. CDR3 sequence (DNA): TGTGCCAGCAGCTCCGGAACTAGCGGTGCGCAGTATTTT. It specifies CASSSGTSGAQYF.

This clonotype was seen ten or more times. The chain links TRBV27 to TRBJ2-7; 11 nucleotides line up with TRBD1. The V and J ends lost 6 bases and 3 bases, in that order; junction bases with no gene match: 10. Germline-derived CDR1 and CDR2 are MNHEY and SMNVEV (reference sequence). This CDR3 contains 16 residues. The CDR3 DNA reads TGTGCCAGCAGGCTCAACTCCGGGACAGGGGGCTACGAGCAGTACTTC. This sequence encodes CASRLNSGTGGYEQYF.

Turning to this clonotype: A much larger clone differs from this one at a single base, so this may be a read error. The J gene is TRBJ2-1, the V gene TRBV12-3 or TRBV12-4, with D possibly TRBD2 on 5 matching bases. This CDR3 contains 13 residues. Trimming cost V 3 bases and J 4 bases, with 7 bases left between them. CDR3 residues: CASSFRTYNEQFF. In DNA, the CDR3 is TGTGCCAGCAGTTTCCGGACTTACAATGAGCAGTTCTTC.

The CDR3 sequence is CSARDGRVGEKLFF. CDR3 bases: TGCAGTGCTAGAGATGGGAGGGTTGGTGAAAAACTGTTTTTT. The chain employs TRBV20-1 and TRBJ1-4; D gene uncertain. V lost 0 bases, J lost 7 bases, and 12 bases lay in between. CDR1 is DFQATT and CDR2 is SNEGSKA in the germline V gene (reference sequence). The CDR3 consists of 14 residues.

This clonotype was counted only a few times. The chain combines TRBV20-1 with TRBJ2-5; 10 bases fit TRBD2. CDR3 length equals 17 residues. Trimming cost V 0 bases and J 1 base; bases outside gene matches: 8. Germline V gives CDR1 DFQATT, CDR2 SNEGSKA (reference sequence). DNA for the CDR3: TGCAGTGCTAGAGATCCCCTAGCGGGGGACTTCCAAGAGACCCAGTACTTC. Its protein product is CSARDPLAGDFQETQYF.

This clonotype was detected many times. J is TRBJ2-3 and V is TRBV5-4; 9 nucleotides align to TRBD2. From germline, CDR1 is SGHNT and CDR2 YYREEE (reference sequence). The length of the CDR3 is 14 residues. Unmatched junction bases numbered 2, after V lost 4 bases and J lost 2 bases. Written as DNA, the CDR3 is TGTGCCAGCAGCCAGGGACTAGCCACAGATACGCAGTATTTT. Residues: CASSQGLATDTQYF.

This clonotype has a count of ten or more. CDR3 nucleotide sequence: TGTGCCAGCAGTAGGACACTCTCCTACGAGCAGTACTTC. Protein product: CASSRTLSYEQYF. The rearrangement uses TRBV27 and TRBJ2-7, with D possibly matching TRBD1 (5 bases). The CDR3 is 13 residues long. V lost 5 bases and J lost 0, with 8 bases in between. Germline values: CDR1 MNHEY, CDR2 SMNVEV (reference sequence).

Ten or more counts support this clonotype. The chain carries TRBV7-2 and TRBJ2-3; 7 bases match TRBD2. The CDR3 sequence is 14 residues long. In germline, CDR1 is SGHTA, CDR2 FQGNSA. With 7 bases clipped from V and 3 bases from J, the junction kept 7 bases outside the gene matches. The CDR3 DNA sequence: TGTGCCAGCACCCGCGGACTAGTAACAGATACGCAGTATTTT. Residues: CASTRGLVTDTQYF.

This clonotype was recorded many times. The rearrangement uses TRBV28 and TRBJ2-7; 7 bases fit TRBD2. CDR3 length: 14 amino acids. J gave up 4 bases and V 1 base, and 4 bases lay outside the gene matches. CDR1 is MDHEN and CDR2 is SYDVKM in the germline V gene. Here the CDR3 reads CASSLLGRGYEQYF. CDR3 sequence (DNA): TGTGCCAGCAGTTTATTGGGGAGGGGTTACGAGCAGTACTTC.

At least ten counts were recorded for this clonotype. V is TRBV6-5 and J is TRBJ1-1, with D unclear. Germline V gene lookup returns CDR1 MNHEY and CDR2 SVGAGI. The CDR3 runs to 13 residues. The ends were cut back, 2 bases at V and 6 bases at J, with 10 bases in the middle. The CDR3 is CASSYERWAEAFF. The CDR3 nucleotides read TGTGCCAGCAGTTACGAAAGATGGGCTGAAGCTTTCTTT.

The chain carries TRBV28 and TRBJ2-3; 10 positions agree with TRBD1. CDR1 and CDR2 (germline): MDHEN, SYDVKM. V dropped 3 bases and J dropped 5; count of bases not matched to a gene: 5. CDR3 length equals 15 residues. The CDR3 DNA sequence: TGTGCCAGCAGTTTCGGGACAGGGGAAGTAGATACGCAGTATTTT. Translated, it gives CASSFGTGEVDTQYF.

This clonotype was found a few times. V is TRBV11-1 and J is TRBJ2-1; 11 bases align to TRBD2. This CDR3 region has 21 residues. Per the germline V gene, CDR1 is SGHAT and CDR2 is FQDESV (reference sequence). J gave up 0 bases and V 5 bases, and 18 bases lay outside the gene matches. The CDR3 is CASSQPRGTSGGWSSYNEQFF. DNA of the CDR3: TGTGCCAGCAGCCAACCCCGGGGAACTAGCGGGGGCTGGAGCTCCTACAATGAGCAGTTCTTC.

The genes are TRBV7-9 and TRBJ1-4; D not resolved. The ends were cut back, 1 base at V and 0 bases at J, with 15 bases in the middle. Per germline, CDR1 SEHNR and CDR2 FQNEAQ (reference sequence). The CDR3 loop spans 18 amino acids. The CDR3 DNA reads TGTGCCAGCAGCTTAGAGCTGTCTTTGGGGTCAACTAATGAAAAACTGTTTTTT. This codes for CASSLELSLGSTNEKLFF.

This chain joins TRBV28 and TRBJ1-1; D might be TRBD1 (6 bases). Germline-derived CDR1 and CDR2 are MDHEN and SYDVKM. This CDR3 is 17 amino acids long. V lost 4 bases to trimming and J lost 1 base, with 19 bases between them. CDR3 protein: CASSSTGIWRQNTEAFF. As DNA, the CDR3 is TGTGCCAGCAGTTCCACAGGGATTTGGAGACAGAACACTGAAGCTTTCTTT. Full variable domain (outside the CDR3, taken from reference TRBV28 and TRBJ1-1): DVKVTQSSRYLVKRTGEKVFLECVQDMDHENMFWYRQDPGLGLRLIYFSYDVKMKEKGDIPEGYSVSREKKERFSLILESASTNQTSMYLCASSSTGIWRQNTEAFFGQGTRLTVV.

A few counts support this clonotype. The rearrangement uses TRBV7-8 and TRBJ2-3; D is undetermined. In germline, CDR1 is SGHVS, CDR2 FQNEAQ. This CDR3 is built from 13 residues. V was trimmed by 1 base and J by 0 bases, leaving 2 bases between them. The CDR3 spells CASSLDSTDTQYF. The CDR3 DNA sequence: TGTGCCAGCAGCTTAGACAGCACAGATACGCAGTATTTT.

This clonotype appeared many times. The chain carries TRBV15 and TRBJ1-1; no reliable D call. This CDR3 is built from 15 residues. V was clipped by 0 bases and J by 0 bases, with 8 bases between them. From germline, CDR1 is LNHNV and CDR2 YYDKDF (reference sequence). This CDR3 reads CATSRELRMNTEAFF. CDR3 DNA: TGTGCCACCAGCAGAGAATTACGGATGAACACTGAAGCTTTCTTT.

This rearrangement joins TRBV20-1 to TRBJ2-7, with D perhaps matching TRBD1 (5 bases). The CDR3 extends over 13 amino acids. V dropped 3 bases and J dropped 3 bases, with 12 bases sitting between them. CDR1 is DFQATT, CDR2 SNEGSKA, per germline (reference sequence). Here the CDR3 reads CSARGRVDYEQYF. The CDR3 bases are TGCAGTGCTAGGGGCAGGGTTGACTACGAGCAGTACTTC.

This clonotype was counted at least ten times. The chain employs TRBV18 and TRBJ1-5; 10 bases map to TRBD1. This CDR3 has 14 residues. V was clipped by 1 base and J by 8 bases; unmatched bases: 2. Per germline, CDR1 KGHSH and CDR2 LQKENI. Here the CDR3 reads CASSPQTGGEPQHF. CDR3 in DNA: TGTGCCAGCTCACCACAGACAGGGGGCGAGCCCCAGCATTTT.

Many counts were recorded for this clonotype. The CDR3 region is CASSYDGNSGNTIYF. CDR3 in DNA: TGTGCCAGCAGTTACGACGGAAACTCTGGAAACACCATATATTTT. The rearrangement uses TRBV6-2 or TRBV6-3 and TRBJ1-3; D ambiguous. Trimming cost V 2 bases and J 0 bases, with 8 bases left between them. The CDR3 is 15 amino acids. The germline V gene has CDR1 MNHEY and CDR2 SVGEGT.

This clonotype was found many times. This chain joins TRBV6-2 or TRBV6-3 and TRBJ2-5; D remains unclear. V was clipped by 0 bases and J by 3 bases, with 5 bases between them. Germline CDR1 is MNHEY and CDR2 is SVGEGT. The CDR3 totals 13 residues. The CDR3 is CASSYSSEETQYF. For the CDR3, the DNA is TGTGCCAGCAGTTACTCGAGCGAAGAGACCCAGTACTTC.

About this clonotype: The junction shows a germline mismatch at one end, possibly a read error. The CDR3 DNA reads TGCGTCAGCAGCTTGGACGGGACAGGGGACTCCTACGAGCAGTACTTC. This sequence encodes CVSSLDGTGDSYEQYF. The V gene is TRBV5-1, the J gene TRBJ2-7, with 10 bases matching TRBD1. The germline V gene encodes CDR1 SGHRS and CDR2 YFSETQ. The CDR3 consists of 16 residues.

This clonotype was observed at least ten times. This CDR3 is CSVSQGPGANVLTF. The CDR3 coding sequence is TGCAGCGTTTCCCAGGGGCCTGGGGCCAACGTCCTGACTTTC. The gene calls are TRBV29-1 and TRBJ2-6, with D possibly being TRBD1 (6 bases). CDR3 length equals 14 residues. V gave up 5 bases and J gave up 2 bases, with 10 bases separating them. Germline assignment: CDR1 SQVTM and CDR2 ANQGSEA.